The 19 T cell receptor beta chains below come from one sample, sequenced in a study of blood T cells in healthy people across ages. Alongside a J-beta primer mix, a sample-barcoded 5' primer served in a second PCR lasting roughly 6 to 11 cycles. TCRdb independently ran MiXCR on the 5' RACE reads; one entry per CDR3 protein. The sample contains fewer than 700,000 distinct CDR3 sequences, around 41% of which appear only once. Input material: blood. Receptor source: a man older than 75 in good health.

The genes are TRBV9 and TRBJ2-3; D remains ambiguous. Looked up from germline, CDR1 is SGDLS and CDR2 is YYNGEE. This CDR3 has 15 amino acids. The V gene lost 0 bases and the J gene lost 0 bases, with 8 bases spanning the gap. The CDR3 region is CASSVAVTSTDTQYF. As DNA, the CDR3 is TGTGCCAGCAGCGTAGCTGTGACTAGCACAGATACGCAGTATTTT.

The chain combines TRBV6-5 with TRBJ2-4; tentatively, D is TRBD1 (6 bases). Trimming stripped 0 bases from V and 13 bases from J, with 25 bases between. The CDR3 covers 17 residues. Germline V gene sequence: CDR1 MNHEY, CDR2 SVGAGI. Here the CDR3 DNA reads TGTGCCAGCAGTTACTCAAATCAGTTGGGACAAGGGAGAGAGCAGTACTTC. Translated: CASSYSNQLGQGREQYF.

The count of this clonotype is one. The chain employs TRBV6-2 or TRBV6-3 and TRBJ2-3; D gene ambiguous. Germline loops: CDR1 MNHEY, CDR2 SVGEGT. This CDR3 spans 13 amino acids. With 10 bases removed from V and 2 bases from J, the gap between germline ends came to 13 bases. The CDR3 DNA follows: TGTGCCACCGGACCATCGACCACAGATACGCAGTATTTT. It translates to CATGPSTTDTQYF.

The chain recombines TRBV10-3 with TRBJ2-7, with D hard to call. The CDR3 covers 13 residues. V was trimmed by 11 bases and J by 2 bases, leaving 16 bases between them. Germline V gene data show CDR1 as ENHRY and CDR2 as SYGVKD. Here the CDR3 reads CAPHSRVTYEQYF. The CDR3 bases are TGTGCCCCCCATAGTAGGGTCACCTACGAGCAGTACTTC.

The table lists this clonotype with a few counts. The chain combines TRBV5-1 with TRBJ1-2; 8 nucleotides align to TRBD1. Germline assignment: CDR1 SGHRS and CDR2 YFSETQ. This CDR3 is built from 14 residues. Unmatched junction bases numbered 6, after V lost 4 bases and J lost 4 bases. The CDR3 nucleotides are TGCGCCAGCAGCGCTGGACAGGGCATCTATGGCTACACCTTC. This encodes CASSAGQGIYGYTF.

This clonotype was seen a few times. This chain connects TRBV5-6 to TRBJ2-1; TRBD1 is a possible D gene (7 bases). With 9 bases removed from V and 0 bases from J, the gap between germline ends came to 16 bases. Germline-derived CDR1 and CDR2 are SGHDT and YYEEEE. CDR3 length: 15 residues. CDR3 sequence: CATTVQGGSYNEQFF. DNA of the CDR3: TGTGCCACCACAGTCCAGGGGGGCTCCTACAATGAGCAGTTCTTC.

The chain couples TRBV14 to TRBJ2-1; 11 positions agree with TRBD2. This CDR3 has 18 residues. With V trimmed by 1 base and J by 9 bases, 14 bases remained unmatched. Looked up from germline, CDR1 is SGHDN and CDR2 is FVKESK. CDR3 sequence reads: CASSQVRFSGRASAEQFF. In DNA, the CDR3 is TGTGCCAGCAGCCAAGTTCGGTTTAGCGGGAGGGCCTCCGCTGAGCAGTTCTTC.

Only a few counts were recorded for this clonotype. The V gene is TRBV3-1, the J gene TRBJ2-5, with D tentatively TRBD2 (5 bases). The CDR3 contains 17 residues. V lost 0 bases to trimming and J lost 5 bases, with 19 bases between them. Germline-derived CDR1 and CDR2 are LGHDT and YNNKEL (reference sequence). The CDR3 loop reads CASSQDLRAARVETQYF. CDR3 sequence (DNA): TGTGCCAGCAGCCAAGATCTGAGGGCCGCCCGTGTGGAGACCCAGTACTTC.

The table lists this clonotype with a count of one. Being one base from a much bigger clone, this may be a read error. The chain recombines TRBV12-3 or TRBV12-4 with TRBJ2-3; D is perhaps TRBD1 (5 bases). Trimming removed 5 bases from V and 3 bases from J, with 15 bases in between. CDR3 size: 15 residues. This chain's CDR3 is CASSRQRLATDTQYF. CDR3 nucleotide sequence: TGTGCCAGCAGTCGACAGAGACTCGCGACAGATACGCAGTATTTT.

This clonotype was recorded a few times. The chain employs TRBV2 and TRBJ2-4, with TRBD2 matching 7 bases. With the DNA end fitting TRBJ2-7 better, the J assignment may be wrong. Germline V lookup: CDR1 SNHLY, CDR2 FYNNEI. This CDR3 region has 14 residues. CDR3 sequence: CASTHEAGYYEQYF. As DNA, the CDR3 is TGTGCCAGTACCCATGAAGCGGGATACTACGAGCAGTACTTC.

This clonotype was counted once. This sequence joins TRBV20-1 and TRBJ1-6, with 7 positions matching TRBD1. V trimming: 6 bases; J trimming: 8 bases; junction bases outside the gene matches: 16. This CDR3 has 16 amino acids. CDR1 DFQATT and CDR2 SNEGSKA come from the germline V gene (reference sequence). The CDR3 region is CSAGRQGRRVDSPLHF. The CDR3 nucleotides read TGCAGTGCGGGGAGACAGGGTCGGCGGGTCGATTCACCCCTCCACTTT.

This clonotype has just a few counts. The chain is built from TRBV4-3 and TRBJ2-5; D uncertain. The better agreement between TRBJ2-7 and the DNA end casts doubt on the J call. The CDR3 covers 15 residues. In germline, CDR1 is LGHNA, CDR2 YSLEER. CDR3: CASSQGRKGTYEQYF. CDR3 nucleotides: TGCGCCAGCAGCCAAGGCAGGAAGGGCACCTACGAGCAGTACTTC.

V is TRBV9 and J is TRBJ2-5, with D perhaps TRBD1 (6 bases). Looked up from germline, CDR1 is SGDLS and CDR2 is YYNGEE. The CDR3 totals 14 residues. V was trimmed by 5 bases and J by 2 bases, leaving 13 bases between them. CDR3 nucleotides: TGTGCCAGCAGTATGGGGACACGACAAGAGACCCAGTACTTC. As protein: CASSMGTRQETQYF.

This clonotype was counted many times. The chain's CDR3 is CASSPGLMNTEAFF. The CDR3 DNA sequence: TGCGCCAGCAGCCCAGGTCTAATGAACACTGAAGCTTTCTTT. The chain links TRBV5-1 to TRBJ1-1; no firm D call. The germline gives CDR1 SGHRS, CDR2 YFSETQ. V was clipped by 4 bases and J by 0 bases, with 10 bases between them. The CDR3 consists of 14 residues.

As for this clonotype: At one end the junction does not follow the germline gene, possibly because of a read error. The V gene is TRBV10-2, the J gene TRBJ2-3; the match to TRBD1 covers 7 bases. The CDR3 is 16 amino acids. Germline V lookup: CDR1 WSHSY, CDR2 SAAADI. The CDR3 coding sequence is TGCGCCAGCAGTGAGTCTGACAGGGTAGCCACAGGTACGCAGTATTTT. Translating gives CASSESDRVATGTQYF.

The rearrangement uses TRBV2 and TRBJ2-3; D uncertain. There are 15 residues in the CDR3. Looked up from germline, CDR1 is SNHLY and CDR2 is FYNNEI. V lost 7 bases, J lost 0 bases, and 14 bases lay in between. The CDR3 reads CASIGATASTDTQYF. Here the CDR3 DNA reads TGTGCCAGCATCGGAGCAACCGCTAGCACAGATACGCAGTATTTT.

There are a few counts of this clonotype. The chain carries TRBV27 and TRBJ1-2, with unresolved D. This CDR3 comprises 15 residues. The V end was cut by 5 bases, the J end by 4 bases, with 17 bases between. Germline V gene data show CDR1 as MNHEY and CDR2 as SMNVEV (reference sequence). CDR3 residues: CASSPIPVRGYGYTF. The CDR3, as DNA: TGTGCCAGCAGTCCCATCCCTGTGCGGGGCTATGGCTACACCTTC.

This chain connects TRBV20-1 to TRBJ2-1; D might be TRBD1 or TRBD2, each matching 6 bases. Germline CDR1 DFQATT, CDR2 SNEGSKA (reference sequence). Trimming removed 6 bases from V and 7 bases from J, with 22 bases in between. This CDR3 is built from 15 residues. The CDR3 DNA sequence: TGCAGTGCCCCTAGGGGGGCGCGTAGAGGAAATGAGCAGTTCTTC. Translating it yields CSAPRGARRGNEQFF.

As for this clonotype: Possible read error: a much larger clone is one base away. CDR3 DNA sequence: TGTGCCGGCAGCTTGGGGTGGAGATCCTACGAGCAGTACTTC. Its translation is CAGSLGWRSYEQYF. The rearrangement links TRBV5-5 to TRBJ2-7; D not resolved. Germline CDR1 and CDR2: SGHKS and YYEKEE (reference sequence). The length of the CDR3 is 14 residues.